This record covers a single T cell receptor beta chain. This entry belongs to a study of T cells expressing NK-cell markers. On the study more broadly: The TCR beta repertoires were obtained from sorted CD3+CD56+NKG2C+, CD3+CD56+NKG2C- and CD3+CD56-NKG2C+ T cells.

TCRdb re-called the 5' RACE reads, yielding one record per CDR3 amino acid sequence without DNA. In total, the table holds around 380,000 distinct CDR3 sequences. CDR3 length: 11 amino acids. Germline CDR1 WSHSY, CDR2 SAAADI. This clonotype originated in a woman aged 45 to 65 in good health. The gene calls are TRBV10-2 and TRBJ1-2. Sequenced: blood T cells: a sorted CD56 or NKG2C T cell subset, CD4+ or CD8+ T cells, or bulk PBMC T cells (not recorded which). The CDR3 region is CASSGPYGYTF.